Sequencing of this T cell receptor (beta chain) was carried out in a study of blood T cell repertoires in COVID-19. Study context: Samples representing acute and convalescent COVID-19 were sourced from the United States, Italy and Spain. The analysed material was cDNA or gDNA that came from T cells, B-cell-depleted T cells, or PBMCs.

This clone was picked up one time. Authors' processing steps: Reference gene primer amplification gave estimated nucleated cell counts. Measured with immunoSEQ multiplex PCR; TCRdb has only the in-frame clones, and not every one. That table is the source of V, J and clone size, and D and trimming were worked out from the DNA. The table lists just under 150,000 clones, more than 75% of them singletons, with over 2.5% in the top ten. V lost 0 bases and J 5 bases, leaving 12 bases between the germline ends. The V gene's germline CDR1 is SGHRS and CDR2 YFSETQ. This CDR3 spans 14 amino acids. V gene TRBV5-1 combines with J gene TRBJ2-7; maybe TRBD1 (6 bases). Sequencing was carried out using peripheral blood. The clonotype originates from a human donor with acute or convalescent COVID-19. The donor label of this sample is uncertain. Here the CDR3 reads CASSLAQGDHEQYF. The DNA for the CDR3 is TGCGCCAGCAGCTTGGCACAGGGAGACCACGAGCAGTACTTC. Filled out from reference TRBV5-1 and TRBJ2-7, the complete variable domain reads KAGVTQTPRYLIKTRGQQVTLSCSPISGHRSVSWYQQTPGQGLQFLFEYFSETQRNKGNFPGRFSGRQFSNSRSEMNVSTLELGDSALYLCASSLAQGDHEQYFGPGTRLTVT.